These 22 T cell receptor beta chains were all obtained from the same sample, sequenced in a study of T cells expressing NK-cell markers. Following a re-call of the 5' RACE reads, TCRdb has one entry per CDR3 protein and lacks DNA. This sample's table has 350,000 to 450,000 distinct CDR3 sequences. Sequenced input: blood T cells: a sorted CD56 or NKG2C T cell subset, CD4+ or CD8+ T cells, or bulk PBMC T cells (not recorded which). These receptor sequences come from a man between 18 and 69 years old in good health.

J is TRBJ1-2 and V is TRBV18; no DNA is available, so the TRBD1 call from TCRdb remains unchecked. CDR3 length: 17 residues. Germline V gene lookup returns CDR1 KGHSH and CDR2 LQKENI. CDR3 protein: CASSPVGGSHANYGYTF.

This CDR3 reads CASSYDRGRGPLHF. The J gene is TRBJ1-6, the V gene TRBV12-3 or TRBV12-4; the D call of TRBD1 rests on TCRdb alone, since no DNA is present to check it. The CDR3 totals 14 residues.

The rearrangement uses TRBV14 and TRBJ2-1; TCRdb indicates TRBD1, and absent DNA this call remains unverified. The germline V gene has CDR1 SGHDN and CDR2 FVKESK. This CDR3 is 16 amino acids long. CDR3 amino acids: CASSPAGASYYNEQFF.

The rearrangement links TRBV2 to TRBJ2-3; TCRdb's D call of TRBD2 is untestable without DNA. CDR3 length equals 15 residues. Germline V gene data show CDR1 as SNHLY and CDR2 as FYNNEI. CDR3 residues: CASSGSRLAGDTQYF.

The gene calls are TRBV5-1 and TRBJ2-5; lacking DNA, the TRBD2 call made by TCRdb goes unchecked. The CDR3 consists of 15 residues. Germline lookup yields CDR1 SGHRS and CDR2 YFSETQ. The CDR3 loop is CASSLIAGGHETQYF.

The CDR3 loop reads CASKKTEGANVLTF. J is TRBJ2-6 and V is TRBV12-3 or TRBV12-4; TCRdb calls TRBD1, which cannot be checked without DNA. This CDR3 spans 14 amino acids.

This rearrangement joins TRBV6-2 or TRBV6-3 to TRBJ1-5; the TCRdb D gene call, TRBD1, has no DNA to confirm it. The CDR3 loop spans 14 amino acids. Looked up from germline, CDR1 is MNHEY and CDR2 is SVGEGT. CDR3 sequence reads: CASSVTGSNQPQHF.

V usage is TRBV25-1 and J usage is TRBJ1-4. The CDR3 runs 14 residues. Germline CDR1 and CDR2: MGHDK and SYGVNS. CDR3 sequence reads: CASSEGKYNEKLFF.

J is TRBJ2-7 and V is TRBV28; TCRdb indicates TRBD1, and absent DNA this call remains unverified. This CDR3 has 19 amino acids. Per the germline V gene, CDR1 is MDHEN and CDR2 is SYDVKM. The CDR3 sequence: CASSLIGGQGDSSTYEQYF.

The chain has TRBV5-1 and TRBJ1-2. This CDR3 is built from 13 residues. Per germline, CDR1 SGHRS and CDR2 YFSETQ. The CDR3 region is CASSLDGRGGYTF.

This chain connects TRBV5-1 to TRBJ2-3. This CDR3 spans 15 amino acids. Germline CDR1 reads SGHRS; CDR2 reads YFSETQ. CDR3 region: CASSLVPESTDTQYF. Supplemented by reference TRBV5-1 and TRBJ2-3, the full variable domain reads KAGVTQTPRYLIKTRGQQVTLSCSPISGHRSVSWYQQTPGQGLQFLFEYFSETQRNKGNFPGRFSGRQFSNSRSEMNVSTLELGDSALYLCASSLVPESTDTQYFGPGTRLTVL.

This chain connects TRBV27 to TRBJ1-2; as DNA is missing, the TRBD1 call by TCRdb cannot be tested. Germline loops: CDR1 MNHEY, CDR2 SMNVEV (reference sequence). This CDR3 has 13 residues. CDR3 residues: CASRKGPNYGYTF.

V is TRBV20-1 and J is TRBJ2-2; TCRdb picks TRBD1, but there is no DNA to check that call. From germline, CDR1 is DFQATT and CDR2 SNEGSKA (reference sequence). The CDR3 has 16 amino acids. CDR3 in amino acids: CSAPLPGRGNTGELFF.

The chain links TRBV18 to TRBJ2-6; TCRdb's D call of TRBD1 is untestable without DNA. The CDR3 has 18 residues. Germline values: CDR1 KGHSH, CDR2 LQKENI. The CDR3 region is CASSPIGQGVYGANVLTF. Full variable domain (missing parts from reference TRBV18 and TRBJ2-6): NAGVMQNPRHLVRRRGQEARLRCSPMKGHSHVYWYRQLPEEGLKFMVYLQKENIIDESGMPKERFSAEFPKEGPSILRIQQVVRGDSAAYFCASSPIGQGVYGANVLTFGAGSRLTVL.

This chain connects TRBV15 to TRBJ2-4; TCRdb calls TRBD2, which cannot be checked without DNA. The CDR3 covers 16 residues. Germline assignment: CDR1 LNHNV and CDR2 YYDKDF (reference sequence). Here the CDR3 reads CATSRVLTSGGAGQYF.

The rearrangement links TRBV5-4 to TRBJ2-5; TCRdb returns TRBD2, unconfirmable since there is no DNA. Per germline, CDR1 SGHNT and CDR2 YYREEE (reference sequence). This CDR3 has 13 amino acids. CDR3 sequence: CASSRTSGGPQYF. The full variable domain, completed using reference TRBV5-4 and TRBJ2-5, is ETGVTQSPTHLIKTRGQQVTLRCSSQSGHNTVSWYQQALGQGPQFIFQYYREEENGRGNFPPRFSGLQFPNYSSELNVNALELDDSALYLCASSRTSGGPQYFGPGTRLLVL.

The J gene is TRBJ1-5, the V gene TRBV20-1; the D gene TCRdb calls, TRBD1, cannot be checked with no DNA. Germline CDR1 and CDR2: DFQATT and SNEGSKA (reference sequence). This CDR3 spans 16 amino acids. CDR3: CSAREHGQASNQPQHF.

V is TRBV29-1 and J is TRBJ2-7; no DNA is available, so the TRBD1 call from TCRdb remains unchecked. The CDR3 has 14 residues. Per the germline V gene, CDR1 is SQVTM and CDR2 is ANQGSEA. The CDR3 reads CSVGPRGRPGEQYF.

The J gene is TRBJ2-5, the V gene TRBV7-2. Germline CDR1 reads SGHTA; CDR2 reads FQGNSA. This CDR3 comprises 14 residues. CDR3 amino acids: CASSSAGSKETQYF.

V usage is TRBV14 and J usage is TRBJ2-2; the D call from TCRdb, TRBD2, cannot be confirmed without DNA. The CDR3 is 15 amino acids. Germline-derived CDR1 and CDR2 are SGHDN and FVKESK. CDR3 amino acids: CASSHPGLPSRELFF.

The chain is built from TRBV6-6 and TRBJ2-3; TCRdb outputs TRBD2, but without DNA this stays unchecked. The germline V gene has CDR1 MNHNY and CDR2 SVGAGI (reference sequence). The CDR3 runs 13 residues. The CDR3 loop reads CASSTTILDTQYF.

V usage is TRBV5-1 and J usage is TRBJ2-7; the D call from TCRdb, TRBD2, cannot be confirmed without DNA. CDR1 is SGHRS and CDR2 is YFSETQ in the germline V gene. CDR3 length equals 15 residues. The CDR3 region is CASSFTAGGSYEQYF.